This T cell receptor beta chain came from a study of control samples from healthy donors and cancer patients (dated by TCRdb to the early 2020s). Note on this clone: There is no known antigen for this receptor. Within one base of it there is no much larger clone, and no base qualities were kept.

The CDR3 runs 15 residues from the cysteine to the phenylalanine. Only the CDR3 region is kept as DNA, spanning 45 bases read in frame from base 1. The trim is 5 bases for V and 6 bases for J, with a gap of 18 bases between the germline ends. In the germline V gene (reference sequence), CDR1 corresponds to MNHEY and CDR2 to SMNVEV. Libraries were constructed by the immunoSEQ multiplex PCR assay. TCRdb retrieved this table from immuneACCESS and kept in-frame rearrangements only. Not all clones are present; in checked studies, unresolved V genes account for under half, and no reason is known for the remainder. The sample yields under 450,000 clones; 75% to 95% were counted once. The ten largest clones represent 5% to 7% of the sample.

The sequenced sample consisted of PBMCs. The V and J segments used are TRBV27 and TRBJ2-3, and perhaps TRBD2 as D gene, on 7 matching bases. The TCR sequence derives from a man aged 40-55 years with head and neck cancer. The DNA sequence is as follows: TGTGCCAGCAGTCCAACTAGCGAGGGGGGGGATACGCAGTATTTT. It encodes CASSPTSEGGDTQYF.